The 18 T cell receptor beta chains reported below all come from one sample, sequenced in a study of T-cell memory formation after mild COVID-19. TCRdb called the 5' RACE reads again in MiXCR, with one record for every CDR3 protein. The data show under 600,000 distinct CDR3 sequences, about 20% seen once. The sample was PBMCs or a T cell subset sorted from them (not recorded which). The receptors come from an adult woman who had mild COVID-19 (a few samples of this study predate the infection). Cell type and time point are not known.

This clonotype was counted a few times. The rearrangement links TRBV7-2 to TRBJ2-5, with D perhaps TRBD2 (6 bases). The CDR3 has 15 residues. Trimming left V 4 bases short and J 7 bases short, with 19 bases between. Germline CDR1 SGHTA, CDR2 FQGNSA. The CDR3: CASSSSGRRAGTQYF. CDR3 DNA sequence: TGTGCCAGCAGCTCCTCCGGGAGACGGGCGGGGACCCAGTACTTC. The variable domain in full, with the rest retrieved from reference TRBV7-2 and TRBJ2-5, is GAGVSQSPSNKVTEKGKDVELRCDPISGHTALYWYRQSLGQGLEFLIYFQGNSAPDKSGLPSDRFSAERTGGSVSTLTIQRTQQEDSAVYLCASSSSGRRAGTQYFGPGTRLLVL.

The rearrangement uses TRBV19 and TRBJ1-1; tentative D call: TRBD1 (6 bases). The CDR3 consists of 15 residues. From germline, CDR1 is LNHDA and CDR2 SQIVND (reference sequence). V was clipped by 9 bases and J by 2 bases, with 19 bases between them. CDR3 nucleotide sequence: TGTGCCAGCAGGAGTGAAAGGGGGGTAAACACTGAAGCTTTCTTT. Translation: CASRSERGVNTEAFF.

The V call is TRBV6-6, the J call TRBJ1-1; 11 bases are shared with TRBD1. The CDR3 length is 18 residues. V shed 8 bases and J 3 bases; nucleotides not matched to a gene: 17. Germline CDR1 and CDR2: MNHNY and SVGAGI (reference sequence). CDR3 sequence reads: CASLPSVGTGGSYTEAFF. CDR3 sequence (DNA): TGTGCCAGCCTGCCGTCCGTCGGGACAGGGGGTAGCTACACTGAAGCTTTCTTT.

This clonotype was picked up a small number of times. CDR3 nucleotide sequence: TGTGCCAGCAGGGGCGGACAGTTTGAAGAGACCCAGTACTTC. The encoded protein is CASRGGQFEETQYF. The chain links TRBV12-3 or TRBV12-4 to TRBJ2-5, with D perhaps matching TRBD1 (6 bases). V lost 6 bases, J lost 3 bases, and 14 bases lay in between. The CDR3 sequence is 14 residues long.

This clonotype was counted once. This chain connects TRBV6-1 to TRBJ2-4, with unresolved D. V lost 1 base and J 6 bases, leaving 10 bases between the germline ends. Germline V lookup: CDR1 MNHNS, CDR2 SASEGT. The CDR3 runs 14 residues. The CDR3 sequence is CASSEVEMTNIQYF. CDR3 DNA sequence: TGTGCCAGCAGTGAAGTGGAGATGACAAACATTCAGTACTTC.

This clonotype was counted between two and nine times. V and J are TRBV20-1 and TRBJ1-2; the D gene is possibly TRBD1 (6 bases). This CDR3 comprises 13 residues. Germline V gene sequence: CDR1 DFQATT, CDR2 SNEGSKA (reference sequence). Trimming removed 4 bases at V and 5 bases at J, with 14 bases between. DNA of the CDR3: TGCAGTGCTAATCCGGGGGCAGGATATGGCTACACCTTC. Amino acids: CSANPGAGYGYTF.

V is TRBV5-1 and J is TRBJ1-1, with D possibly matching TRBD1 (5 bases). Trimming pared 1 base from V and 5 bases from J, leaving 15 bases between. The CDR3 extends over 15 amino acids. The germline CDR1 and CDR2 sequences are SGHRS and YFSETQ. The CDR3 bases are TGCGCCAGCAGCTTGATAGGGGTTGGGGATACTGAAGCTTTCTTT. Residues: CASSLIGVGDTEAFF. The variable domain in full, completed from reference TRBV5-1 and TRBJ1-1, reads KAGVTQTPRYLIKTRGQQVTLSCSPISGHRSVSWYQQTPGQGLQFLFEYFSETQRNKGNFPGRFSGRQFSNSRSEMNVSTLELGDSALYLCASSLIGVGDTEAFFGQGTRLTVV.

The genes are TRBV4-1 and TRBJ2-3, with D possibly called TRBD1 or TRBD2 (6 bases each). The CDR3 sequence is 16 residues long. Between the trimmed V and J ends, which lost 3 bases and 6 bases, there was a span of 19 bases. CDR1 MGHRA and CDR2 YSYEKL come from the germline V gene. CDR3 loop: CASSHPGADLRDTQYF. The CDR3, as DNA: TGCGCCAGCAGCCATCCGGGGGCAGATCTCAGGGATACGCAGTATTTT.

The V call is TRBV7-9, the J call TRBJ1-2; D possibly corresponds to TRBD1 (5 bases). The V end was cut by 5 bases, the J end by 4 bases, with 14 bases between. The germline V gene has CDR1 SEHNR and CDR2 FQNEAQ (reference sequence). This CDR3 spans 14 amino acids. CDR3: CASSKQGAGYGYTF. CDR3 DNA sequence: TGTGCCAGCAGCAAGCAGGGTGCGGGCTATGGCTACACCTTC.

This clonotype was counted between two and nine times. The chain employs TRBV5-6 and TRBJ1-3; no clear D gene. In germline, CDR1 is SGHDT, CDR2 YYEEEE. CDR3 length equals 15 residues. With 4 bases removed from V and 0 bases from J, the gap between germline ends came to 11 bases. CDR3 nucleotide sequence: TGTGCCAGCAGCGCGATCGGAGACTCTGGAAACACCATATATTTT. Translation gives CASSAIGDSGNTIYF. Full variable domain (outside the CDR3, taken from reference TRBV5-6 and TRBJ1-3): DAGVTQSPTHLIKTRGQQVTLRCSPKSGHDTVSWYQQALGQGPQFIFQYYEEEERQRGNFPDRFSGHQFPNYSSELNVNALLLGDSALYLCASSAIGDSGNTIYFGEGSWLTVV.

The chain uses TRBV2 and TRBJ2-3; D is possibly TRBD2 (5 bases). Trimming left V 4 bases short and J 3 bases short, with 14 bases between. This CDR3 comprises 15 residues. CDR1 and CDR2 (germline): SNHLY, FYNNEI. DNA for the CDR3: TGTGCCAGCAGTGGAGGGTTCCAGCGAACAGATACGCAGTATTTT. Its protein product is CASSGGFQRTDTQYF.

This clonotype was picked up a small number of times. The chain has TRBV7-6 and TRBJ2-1, with D perhaps TRBD2 (6 bases). The CDR3 covers 12 residues. V dropped 5 bases and J dropped 10 bases, with 12 bases sitting between them. The germline CDR1 and CDR2 sequences are SGHVS and FNYEAQ. CDR3: CASSPGLEEQFF. Here the CDR3 DNA reads TGTGCCAGCAGCCCGGGACTCGAAGAGCAGTTCTTC.

This clonotype was observed a handful of times. The chain combines TRBV6-1 with TRBJ2-3; TRBD1 matches 11 bases. This CDR3 has 14 residues. CDR1 is MNHNS and CDR2 is SASEGT in the germline V gene. Trimming cost V 6 bases and J 2 bases; bases outside gene matches: 1. For the CDR3, the DNA is TGTGCCAGCAGGGACAGGGGGCTCACAGATACGCAGTATTTT. Translation: CASRDRGLTDTQYF.

The sample holds many counts of this clonotype. V is TRBV5-1 and J is TRBJ1-5; 8 nucleotides agree with TRBD1. Germline V gene data show CDR1 as SGHRS and CDR2 as YFSETQ. The V segment lost 4 bases and the J segment 1 base; nucleotides outside the gene matches: 7. The CDR3 spans 16 residues. CDR3 DNA sequence: TGCGCCAGCAGCCTGACAGGGGCTGGGAGCAATCAGCCCCAGCATTTT. It codes for CASSLTGAGSNQPQHF.

This chain joins TRBV12-3 or TRBV12-4 and TRBJ2-7, with 14 positions matching TRBD2. V lost 1 base and J lost 2; bases outside the gene matches: 13. The CDR3 loop spans 20 amino acids. CDR3 loop: CASSLGLLGLAGGVTYEQYF. The CDR3 DNA reads as TGTGCCAGCAGTTTAGGGTTACTAGGACTAGCGGGAGGTGTAACCTACGAGCAGTACTTC.

The chain is built from TRBV19 and TRBJ2-1; the D gene could be TRBD1 or TRBD2 (6 bases each). V was shortened by 6 bases and J by 1 base, with 13 bases between the two germline ends. The CDR3 is made up of 15 amino acids. Germline assignment: CDR1 LNHDA and CDR2 SQIVND (reference sequence). The CDR3 protein is CASRPGGRSYNEQFF. Here the CDR3 DNA reads TGTGCCAGTAGACCCGGGGGCAGGTCCTACAATGAGCAGTTCTTC. Full variable domain (outside the CDR3, taken from reference TRBV19 and TRBJ2-1): DGGITQSPKYLFRKEGQNVTLSCEQNLNHDAMYWYRQDPGQGLRLIYYSQIVNDFQKGDIAEGYSVSREKKESFPLTVTSAQKNPTAFYLCASRPGGRSYNEQFFGPGTRLTVL.

The gene calls are TRBV5-1 and TRBJ1-3; D perhaps matches TRBD1 (6 bases). The V and J ends lost 5 bases and 1 base respectively, with 16 bases between them. This CDR3 spans 16 amino acids. CDR1 and CDR2 from the germline V gene are SGHRS and YFSETQ. The CDR3 region has the DNA TGCGCCAGCAGTCCGGGGGCCGGGGTGTCTGGAAACACCATATATTTT. Translated, it gives CASSPGAGVSGNTIYF.

This clonotype appeared many times. V usage is TRBV5-1 and J usage is TRBJ2-4, with 14 bases that match TRBD2. Germline V gives CDR1 SGHRS, CDR2 YFSETQ. The length of the CDR3 is 20 residues. Losses at the gene ends were 4 bases for V and 1 base for J; bases not matched to a gene: 13. The CDR3 here is CASSAYPGLAGVLAKNIQYF. The CDR3 bases are TGCGCCAGCAGCGCATACCCGGGACTAGCGGGAGTCCTGGCCAAAAACATTCAGTACTTC.